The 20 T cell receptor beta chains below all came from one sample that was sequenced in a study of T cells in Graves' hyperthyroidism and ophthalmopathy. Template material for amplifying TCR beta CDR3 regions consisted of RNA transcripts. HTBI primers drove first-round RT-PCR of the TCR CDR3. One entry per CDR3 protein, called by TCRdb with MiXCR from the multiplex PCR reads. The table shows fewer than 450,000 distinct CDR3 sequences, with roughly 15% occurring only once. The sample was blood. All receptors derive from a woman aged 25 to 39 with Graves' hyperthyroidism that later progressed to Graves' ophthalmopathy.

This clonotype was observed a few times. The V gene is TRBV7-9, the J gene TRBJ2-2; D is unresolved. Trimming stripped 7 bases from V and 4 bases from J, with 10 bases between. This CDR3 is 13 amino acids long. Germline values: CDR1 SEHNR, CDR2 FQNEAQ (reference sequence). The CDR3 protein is CASTKSGTGELFF. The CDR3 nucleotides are TGTGCCAGCACCAAATCCGGCACCGGGGAGCTGTTTTTT.

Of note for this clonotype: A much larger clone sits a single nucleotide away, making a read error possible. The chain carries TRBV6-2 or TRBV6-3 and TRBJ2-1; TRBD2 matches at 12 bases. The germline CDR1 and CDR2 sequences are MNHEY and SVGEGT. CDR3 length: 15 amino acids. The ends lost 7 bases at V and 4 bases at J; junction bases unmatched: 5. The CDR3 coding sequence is TGTGCCAGCACCCACCTAGCGGGAGGGTACAATGAGCAGTTCTTC. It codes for CASTHLAGGYNEQFF.

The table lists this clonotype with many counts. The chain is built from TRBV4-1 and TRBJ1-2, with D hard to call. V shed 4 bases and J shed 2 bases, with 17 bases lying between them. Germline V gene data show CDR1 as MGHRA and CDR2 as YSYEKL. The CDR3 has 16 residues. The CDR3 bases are TGCGCCAGCAGCCGTCTAGGGATCCTTCCCAACTATGGCTACACCTTC. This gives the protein CASSRLGILPNYGYTF.

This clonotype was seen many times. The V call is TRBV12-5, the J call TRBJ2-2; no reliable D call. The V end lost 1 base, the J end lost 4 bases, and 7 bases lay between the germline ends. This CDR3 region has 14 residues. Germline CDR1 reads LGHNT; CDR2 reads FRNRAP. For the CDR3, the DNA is TGTGCTAGTGGTTTGGGGCAATCCACCGGGGAGCTGTTTTTT. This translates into CASGLGQSTGELFF.

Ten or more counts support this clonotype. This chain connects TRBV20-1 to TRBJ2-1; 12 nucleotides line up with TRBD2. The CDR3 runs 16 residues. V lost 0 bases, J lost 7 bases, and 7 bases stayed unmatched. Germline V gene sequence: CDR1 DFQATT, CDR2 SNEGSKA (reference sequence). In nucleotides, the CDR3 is TGCAGTGCTAGAGAAGGGACTAGCGGGTTTTGGAATGAGCAGTTCTTC. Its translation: CSAREGTSGFWNEQFF.

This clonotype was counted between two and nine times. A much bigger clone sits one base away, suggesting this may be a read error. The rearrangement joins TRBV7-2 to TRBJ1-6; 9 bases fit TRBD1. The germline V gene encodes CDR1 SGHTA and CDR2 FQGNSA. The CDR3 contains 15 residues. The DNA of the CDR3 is TGTGCCGGCAGCTTAGGGACAGGGAGGGATTCACCCCTCCACTTT. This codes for CAGSLGTGRDSPLHF.

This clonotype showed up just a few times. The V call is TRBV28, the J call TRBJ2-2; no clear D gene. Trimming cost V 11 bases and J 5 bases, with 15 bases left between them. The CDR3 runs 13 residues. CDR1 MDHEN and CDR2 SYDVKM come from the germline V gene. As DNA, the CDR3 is TGTGCCGCCCAGCACCGATCGACCGGGGAGCTGTTTTTT. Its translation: CAAQHRSTGELFF.

CDR3 nucleotide sequence: TGCAGCGTATTACAGGGTAACGAGGAGAATCAGCCCCAGCATTTT. It translates to CSVLQGNEENQPQHF. The V call is TRBV29-1, the J call TRBJ1-5; perhaps TRBD1 as D (6 bases). Trimming cost V 6 bases and J 4 bases, with 19 bases left between them. CDR1 is SQVTM and CDR2 is ANQGSEA in the germline V gene. The CDR3 runs to 15 residues. Variable domain in full (rest from reference TRBV29-1 and TRBJ1-5): SAVISQKPSRDICQRGTSLTIQCQVDSQVTMMFWYRQQPGQSLTLIATANQGSEATYESGFVIDKFPISRPNLTFSTLTVSNMSPEDSSIYLCSVLQGNEENQPQHFGDGTRLSIL.

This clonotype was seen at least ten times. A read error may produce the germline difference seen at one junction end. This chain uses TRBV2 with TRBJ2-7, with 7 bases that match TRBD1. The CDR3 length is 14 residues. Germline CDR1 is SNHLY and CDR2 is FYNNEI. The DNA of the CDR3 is TGTGCCAGCAGGGTAGACAGGGATACCTACGAGCAGTGCTTC. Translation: CASRVDRDTYEQCF. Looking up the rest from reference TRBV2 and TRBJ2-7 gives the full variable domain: EPEVTQTPSHQVTQMGQEVILRCVPISNHLYFYWYRQILGQKVEFLVSFYNNEISEKSEIFDDQFSVERPDGSNFTLKIRSTKLEDSAMYFCASRVDRDTYEQCFGPGTRLTVT.

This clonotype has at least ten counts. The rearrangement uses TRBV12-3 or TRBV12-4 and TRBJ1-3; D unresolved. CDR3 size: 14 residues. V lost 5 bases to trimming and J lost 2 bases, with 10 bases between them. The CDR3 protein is CASSKASTGNTIYF. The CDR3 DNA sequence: TGTGCCAGCAGTAAGGCTTCTACTGGAAACACCATATATTTT.

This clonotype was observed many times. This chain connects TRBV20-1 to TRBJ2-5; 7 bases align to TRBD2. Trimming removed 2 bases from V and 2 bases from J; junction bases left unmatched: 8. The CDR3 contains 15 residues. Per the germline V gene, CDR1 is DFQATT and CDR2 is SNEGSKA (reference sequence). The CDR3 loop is CSARPIAGVQETQYF. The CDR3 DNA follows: TGCAGTGCTAGACCAATCGCGGGGGTACAAGAGACCCAGTACTTC.

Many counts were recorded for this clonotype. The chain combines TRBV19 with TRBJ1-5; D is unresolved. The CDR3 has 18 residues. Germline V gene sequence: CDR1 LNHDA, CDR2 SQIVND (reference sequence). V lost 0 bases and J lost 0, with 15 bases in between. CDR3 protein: CASSIDPSDAFSNQPQHF. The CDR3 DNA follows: TGTGCCAGTAGTATAGATCCCTCGGACGCCTTTAGCAATCAGCCCCAGCATTTT.

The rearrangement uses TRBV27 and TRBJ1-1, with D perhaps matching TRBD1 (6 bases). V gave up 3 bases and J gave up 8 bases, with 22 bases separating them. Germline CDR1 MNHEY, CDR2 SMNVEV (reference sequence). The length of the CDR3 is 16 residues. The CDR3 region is CASSLGGGGTKKEAFF. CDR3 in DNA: TGTGCCAGCAGTTTGGGAGGGGGGGGGACAAAAAAAGAAGCTTTCTTT.

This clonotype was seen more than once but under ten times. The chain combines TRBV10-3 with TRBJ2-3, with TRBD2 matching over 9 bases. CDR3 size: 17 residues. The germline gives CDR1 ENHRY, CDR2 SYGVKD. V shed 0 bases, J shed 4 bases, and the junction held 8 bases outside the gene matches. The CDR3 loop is CAISESNAGGAADTQYF. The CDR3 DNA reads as TGTGCCATCAGTGAGTCGAATGCGGGAGGGGCCGCAGATACGCAGTATTTT.

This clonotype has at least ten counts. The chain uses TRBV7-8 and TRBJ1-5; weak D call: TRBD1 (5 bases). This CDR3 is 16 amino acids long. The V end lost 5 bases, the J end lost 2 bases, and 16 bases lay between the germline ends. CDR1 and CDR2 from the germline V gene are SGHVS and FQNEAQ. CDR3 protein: CASSALRDGGNQPQHF. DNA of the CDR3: TGTGCCAGCAGCGCACTCCGGGACGGGGGCAATCAGCCCCAGCATTTT.

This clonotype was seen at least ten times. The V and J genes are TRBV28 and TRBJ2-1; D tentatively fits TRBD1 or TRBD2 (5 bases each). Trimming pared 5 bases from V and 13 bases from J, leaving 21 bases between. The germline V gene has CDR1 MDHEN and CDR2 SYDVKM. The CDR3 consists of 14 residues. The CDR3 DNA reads TGTGCCAGCAGTGCTCTCGTTTGGGGGTTCACACAGTTCTTC. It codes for CASSALVWGFTQFF. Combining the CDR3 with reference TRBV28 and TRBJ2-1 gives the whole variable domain DVKVTQSSRYLVKRTGEKVFLECVQDMDHENMFWYRQDPGLGLRLIYFSYDVKMKEKGDIPEGYSVSREKKERFSLILESASTNQTSMYLCASSALVWGFTQFFGPGTRLTVL.

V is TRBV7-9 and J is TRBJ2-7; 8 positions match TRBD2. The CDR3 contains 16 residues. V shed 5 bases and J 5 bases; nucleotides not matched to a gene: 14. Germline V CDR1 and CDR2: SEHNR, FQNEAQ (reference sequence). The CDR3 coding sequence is TGTGCCAGCAGCCCGGCCCGGGCGGGGGGCCGGGACGAGCAGTACTTC. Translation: CASSPARAGGRDEQYF.

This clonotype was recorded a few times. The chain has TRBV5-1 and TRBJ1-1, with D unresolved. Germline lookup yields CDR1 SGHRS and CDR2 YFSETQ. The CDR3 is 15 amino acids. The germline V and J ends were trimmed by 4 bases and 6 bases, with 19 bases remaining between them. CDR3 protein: CASSLLGSLNPEAFF. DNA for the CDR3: TGCGCCAGCAGCCTCCTTGGGTCTTTAAACCCTGAAGCTTTCTTT.

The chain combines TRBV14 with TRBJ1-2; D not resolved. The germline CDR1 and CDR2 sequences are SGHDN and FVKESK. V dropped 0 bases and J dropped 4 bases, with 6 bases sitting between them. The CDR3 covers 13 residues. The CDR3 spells CASSQDGVYGYTF. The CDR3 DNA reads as TGTGCCAGCAGCCAAGACGGAGTCTATGGCTACACCTTC.

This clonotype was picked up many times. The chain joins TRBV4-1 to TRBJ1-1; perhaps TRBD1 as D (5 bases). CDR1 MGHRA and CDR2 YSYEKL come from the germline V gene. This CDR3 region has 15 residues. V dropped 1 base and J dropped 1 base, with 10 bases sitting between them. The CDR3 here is CASSQVGTPNTEAFF. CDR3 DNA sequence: TGCGCCAGCAGCCAAGTTGGGACGCCGAACACTGAAGCTTTCTTT.